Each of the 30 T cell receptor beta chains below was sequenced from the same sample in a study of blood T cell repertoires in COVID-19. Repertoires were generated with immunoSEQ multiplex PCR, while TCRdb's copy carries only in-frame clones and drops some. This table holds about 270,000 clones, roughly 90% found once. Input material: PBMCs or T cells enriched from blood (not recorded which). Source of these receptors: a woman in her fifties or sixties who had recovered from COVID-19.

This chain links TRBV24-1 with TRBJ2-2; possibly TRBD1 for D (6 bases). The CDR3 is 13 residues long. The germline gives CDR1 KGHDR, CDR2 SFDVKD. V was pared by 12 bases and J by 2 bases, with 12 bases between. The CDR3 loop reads CASQGTNTGELFF. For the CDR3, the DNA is TGTGCCTCCCAGGGGACCAACACCGGGGAGCTGTTTTTT.

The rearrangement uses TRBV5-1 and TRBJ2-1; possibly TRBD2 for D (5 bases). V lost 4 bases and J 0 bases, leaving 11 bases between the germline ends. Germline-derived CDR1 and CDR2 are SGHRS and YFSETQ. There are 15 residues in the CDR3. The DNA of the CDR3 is TGCGCCAGCAGCCGCGTTGGGAGCTCCTACAATGAGCAGTTCTTC. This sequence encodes CASSRVGSSYNEQFF. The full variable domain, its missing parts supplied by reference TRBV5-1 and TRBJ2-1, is KAGVTQTPRYLIKTRGQQVTLSCSPISGHRSVSWYQQTPGQGLQFLFEYFSETQRNKGNFPGRFSGRQFSNSRSEMNVSTLELGDSALYLCASSRVGSSYNEQFFGPGTRLTVL.

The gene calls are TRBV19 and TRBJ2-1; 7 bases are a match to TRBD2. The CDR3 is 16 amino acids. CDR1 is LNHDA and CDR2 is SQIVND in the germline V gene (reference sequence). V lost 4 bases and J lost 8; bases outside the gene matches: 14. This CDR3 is CASSTRQAGAGYEQFF. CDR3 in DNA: TGTGCCAGTAGTACCCGCCAGGCGGGAGCTGGTTATGAGCAGTTCTTC.

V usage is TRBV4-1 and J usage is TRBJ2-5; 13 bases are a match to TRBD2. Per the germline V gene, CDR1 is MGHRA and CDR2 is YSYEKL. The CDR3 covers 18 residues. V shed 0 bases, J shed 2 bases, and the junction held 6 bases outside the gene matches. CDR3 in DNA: TGCGCCAGCAGCCAAGATCGGACTAGCGGGGGCAGGCAAGAGACCCAGTACTTC. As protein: CASSQDRTSGGRQETQYF.

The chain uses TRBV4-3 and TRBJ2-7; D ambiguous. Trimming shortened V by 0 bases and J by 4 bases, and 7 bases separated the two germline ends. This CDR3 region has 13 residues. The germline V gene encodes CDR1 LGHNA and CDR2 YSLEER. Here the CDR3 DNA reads TGCGCCAGCAGCCAAGACCGGTTTTACGAGCAGTACTTC. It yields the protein CASSQDRFYEQYF.

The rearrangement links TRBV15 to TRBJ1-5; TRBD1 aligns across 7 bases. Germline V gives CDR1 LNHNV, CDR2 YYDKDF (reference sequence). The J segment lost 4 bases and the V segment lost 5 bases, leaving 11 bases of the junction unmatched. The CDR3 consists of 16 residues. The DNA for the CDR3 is TGTGCCACCAGCCCTTCCCGCGCGACAGGGAATCAGCCCCAGCATTTT. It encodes CATSPSRATGNQPQHF.

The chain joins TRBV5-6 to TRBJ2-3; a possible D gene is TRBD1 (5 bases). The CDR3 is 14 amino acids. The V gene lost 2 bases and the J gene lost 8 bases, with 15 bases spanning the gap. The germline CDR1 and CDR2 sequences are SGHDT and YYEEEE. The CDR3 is CASSFGADPGTQYF. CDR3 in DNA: TGTGCCAGCAGCTTTGGGGCAGACCCCGGTACGCAGTATTTT.

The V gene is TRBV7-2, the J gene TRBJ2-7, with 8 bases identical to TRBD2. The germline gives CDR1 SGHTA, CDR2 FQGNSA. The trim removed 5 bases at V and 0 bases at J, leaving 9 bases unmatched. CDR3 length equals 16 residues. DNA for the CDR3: TGTGCCAGCAGCACCCAGGCCAGCGGGAGCTCCTACGAGCAGTACTTC. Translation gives CASSTQASGSSYEQYF.

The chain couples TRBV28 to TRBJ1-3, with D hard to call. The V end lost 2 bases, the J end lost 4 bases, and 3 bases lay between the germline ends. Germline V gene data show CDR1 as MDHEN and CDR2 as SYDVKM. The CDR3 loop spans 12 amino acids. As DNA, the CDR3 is TGTGCCAGCAGTTTACGGGGAAACACCATATATTTT. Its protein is CASSLRGNTIYF.

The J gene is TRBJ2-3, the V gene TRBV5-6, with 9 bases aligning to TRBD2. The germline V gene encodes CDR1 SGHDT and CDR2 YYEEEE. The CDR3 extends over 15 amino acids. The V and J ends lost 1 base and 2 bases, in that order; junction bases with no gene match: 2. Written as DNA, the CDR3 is TGTGCCAGCAGCTTGCTAGCGGGGCACACAGATACGCAGTATTTT. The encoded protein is CASSLLAGHTDTQYF.

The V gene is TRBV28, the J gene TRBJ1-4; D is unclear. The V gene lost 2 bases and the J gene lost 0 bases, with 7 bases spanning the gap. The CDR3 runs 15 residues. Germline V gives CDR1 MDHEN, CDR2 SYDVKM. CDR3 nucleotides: TGTGCCAGCAGTTTAACAGATACAACTAATGAAAAACTGTTTTTT. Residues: CASSLTDTTNEKLFF.

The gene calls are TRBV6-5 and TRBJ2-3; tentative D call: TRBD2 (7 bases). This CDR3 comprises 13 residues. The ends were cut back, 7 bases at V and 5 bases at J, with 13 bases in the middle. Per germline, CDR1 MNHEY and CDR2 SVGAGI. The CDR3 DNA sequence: TGTGCCAGCAAGAAGGGGGGGAAAGATACGCAGTATTTT. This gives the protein CASKKGGKDTQYF.

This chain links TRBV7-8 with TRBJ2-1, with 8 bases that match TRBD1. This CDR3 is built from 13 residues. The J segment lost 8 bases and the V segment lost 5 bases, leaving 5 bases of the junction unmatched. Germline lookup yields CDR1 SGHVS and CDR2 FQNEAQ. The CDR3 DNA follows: TGTGCCAGCAGCCGCGGACAGGGCGATGAGCAGTTCTTC. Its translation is CASSRGQGDEQFF. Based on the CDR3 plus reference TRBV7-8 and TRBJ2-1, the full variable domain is GAGVSQSPRYKVAKRGQDVALRCDPISGHVSLFWYQQALGQGPEFLTYFQNEAQLDKSGLPSDRFFAERPEGSVSTLKIQRTQQEDSAVYLCASSRGQGDEQFFGPGTRLTVL.

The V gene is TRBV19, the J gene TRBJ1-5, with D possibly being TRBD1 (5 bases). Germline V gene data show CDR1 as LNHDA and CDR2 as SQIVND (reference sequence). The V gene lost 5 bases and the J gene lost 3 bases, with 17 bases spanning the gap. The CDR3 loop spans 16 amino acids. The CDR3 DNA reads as TGTGCCAGTAGTTCTATCGAGGTCAGGGTCAATCAGCCCCAGCATTTT. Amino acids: CASSSIEVRVNQPQHF.

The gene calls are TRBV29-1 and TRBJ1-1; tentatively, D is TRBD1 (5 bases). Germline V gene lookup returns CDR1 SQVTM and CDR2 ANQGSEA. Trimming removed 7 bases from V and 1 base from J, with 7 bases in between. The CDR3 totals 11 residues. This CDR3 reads CSAQENTEAFF. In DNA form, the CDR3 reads TGCAGCGCACAGGAGAACACTGAAGCTTTCTTT.

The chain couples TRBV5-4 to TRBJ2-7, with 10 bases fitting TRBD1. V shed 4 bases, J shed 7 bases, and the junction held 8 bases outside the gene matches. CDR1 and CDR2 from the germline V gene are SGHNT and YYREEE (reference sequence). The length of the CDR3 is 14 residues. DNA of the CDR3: TGTGCCAGCAGCAAGGGACAGGGGAGGGAGGAGCAGTACTTC. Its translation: CASSKGQGREEQYF.

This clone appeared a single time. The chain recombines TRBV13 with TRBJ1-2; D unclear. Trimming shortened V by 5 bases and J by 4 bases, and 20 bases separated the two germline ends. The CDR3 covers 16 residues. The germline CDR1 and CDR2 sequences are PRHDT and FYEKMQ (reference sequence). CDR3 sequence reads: CASSLDKFVSSYGYTF. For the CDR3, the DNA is TGTGCCAGCAGCCTCGACAAGTTCGTCAGCTCCTATGGCTACACCTTC.

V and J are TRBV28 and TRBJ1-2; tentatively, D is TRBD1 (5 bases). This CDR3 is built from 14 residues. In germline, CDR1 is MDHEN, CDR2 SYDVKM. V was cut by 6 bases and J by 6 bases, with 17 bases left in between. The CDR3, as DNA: TGTGCCAGCAGCCTCCGCAGGGCCCCCAATGGCTACACCTTC. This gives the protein CASSLRRAPNGYTF.

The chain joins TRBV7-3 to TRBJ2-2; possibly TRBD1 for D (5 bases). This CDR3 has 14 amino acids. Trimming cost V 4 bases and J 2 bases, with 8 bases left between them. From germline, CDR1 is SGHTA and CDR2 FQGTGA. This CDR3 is CASSSQGNTGELFF. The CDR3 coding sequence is TGTGCCAGCAGCTCTCAGGGAAACACCGGGGAGCTGTTTTTT.

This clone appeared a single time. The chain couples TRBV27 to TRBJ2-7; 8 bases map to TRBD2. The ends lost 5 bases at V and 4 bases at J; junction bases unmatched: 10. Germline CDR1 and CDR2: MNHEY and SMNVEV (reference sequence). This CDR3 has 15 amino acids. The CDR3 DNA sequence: TGTGCCAGCAGTATAACGGGACTAGGCGTATACGAGCAGTACTTC. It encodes CASSITGLGVYEQYF.

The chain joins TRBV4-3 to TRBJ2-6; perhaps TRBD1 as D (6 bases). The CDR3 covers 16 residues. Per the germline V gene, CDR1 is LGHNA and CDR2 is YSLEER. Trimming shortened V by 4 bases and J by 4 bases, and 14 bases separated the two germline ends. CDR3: CASSPNRGSGANVLTF. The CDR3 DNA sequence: TGCGCCAGCAGCCCTAATAGGGGGTCAGGGGCCAACGTCCTGACTTTC.

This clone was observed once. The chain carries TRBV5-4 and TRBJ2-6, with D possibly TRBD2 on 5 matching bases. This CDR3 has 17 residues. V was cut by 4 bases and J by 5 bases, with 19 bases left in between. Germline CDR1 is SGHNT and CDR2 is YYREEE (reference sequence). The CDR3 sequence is CASSLVKAALRANVLTF. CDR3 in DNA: TGTGCCAGCAGCCTAGTTAAAGCGGCGCTGAGGGCCAACGTCCTGACTTTC.

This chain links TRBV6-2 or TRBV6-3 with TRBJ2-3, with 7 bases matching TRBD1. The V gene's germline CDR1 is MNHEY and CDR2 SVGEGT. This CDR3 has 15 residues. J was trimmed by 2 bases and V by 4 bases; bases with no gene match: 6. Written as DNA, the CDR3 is TGTGCCAGCAGTTCGGGACAGCCAAACACAGATACGCAGTATTTT. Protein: CASSSGQPNTDTQYF.

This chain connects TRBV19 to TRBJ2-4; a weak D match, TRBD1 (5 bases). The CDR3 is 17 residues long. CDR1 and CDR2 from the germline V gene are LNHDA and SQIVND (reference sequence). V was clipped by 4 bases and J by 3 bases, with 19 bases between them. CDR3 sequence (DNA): TGTGCCAGTAGTACTTTCGACCAAGGGGTAGACAAAAACATTCAGTACTTC. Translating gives CASSTFDQGVDKNIQYF.

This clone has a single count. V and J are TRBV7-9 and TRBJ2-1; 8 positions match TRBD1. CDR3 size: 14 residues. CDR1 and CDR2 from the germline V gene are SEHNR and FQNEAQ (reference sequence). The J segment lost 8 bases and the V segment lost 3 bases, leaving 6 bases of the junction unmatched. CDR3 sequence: CASSFSHRGYEQFF. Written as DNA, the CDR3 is TGTGCCAGCAGCTTTTCTCACAGGGGGTATGAGCAGTTCTTC.

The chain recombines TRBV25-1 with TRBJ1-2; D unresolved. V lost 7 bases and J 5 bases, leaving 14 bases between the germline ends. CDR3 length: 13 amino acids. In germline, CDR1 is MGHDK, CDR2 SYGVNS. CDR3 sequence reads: CASIPGGSYGYTF. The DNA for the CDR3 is TGTGCCAGCATCCCCGGAGGAAGTTATGGCTACACCTTC.

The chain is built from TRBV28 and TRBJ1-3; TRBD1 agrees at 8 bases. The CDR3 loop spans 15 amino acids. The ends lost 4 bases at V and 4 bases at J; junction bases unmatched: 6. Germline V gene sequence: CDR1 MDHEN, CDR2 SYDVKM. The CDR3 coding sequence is TGTGCCAGCAGTTCCTCCGGGACAGGAGGAAACACCATATATTTT. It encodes CASSSSGTGGNTIYF.

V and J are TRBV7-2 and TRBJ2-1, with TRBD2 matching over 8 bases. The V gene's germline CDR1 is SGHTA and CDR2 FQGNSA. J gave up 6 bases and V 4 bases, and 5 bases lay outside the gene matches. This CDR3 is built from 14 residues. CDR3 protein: CASSSRGGSNEQFF. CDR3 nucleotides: TGTGCCAGCAGCTCTCGGGGGGGAAGCAATGAGCAGTTCTTC.

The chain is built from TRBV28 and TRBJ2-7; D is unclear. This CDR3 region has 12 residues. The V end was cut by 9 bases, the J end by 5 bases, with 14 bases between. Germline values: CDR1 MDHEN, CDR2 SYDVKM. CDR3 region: CASRTTVDEQYF. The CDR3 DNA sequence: TGTGCCAGTCGTACAACCGTCGACGAGCAGTACTTC.

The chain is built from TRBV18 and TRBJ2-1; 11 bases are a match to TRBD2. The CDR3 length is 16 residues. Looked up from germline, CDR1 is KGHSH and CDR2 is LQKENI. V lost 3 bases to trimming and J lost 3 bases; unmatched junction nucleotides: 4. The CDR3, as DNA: TGTGCCAGCTCACCCGGAGGGACTAGCGGCTACAATGAGCAGTTCTTC. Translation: CASSPGGTSGYNEQFF.